The entry below gives a single T cell receptor beta chain sequence along with its context. These data belong to a study of blood T cells in healthy people across ages. Ranging in age from about 6 to 95, the donors were healthy Caucasian individuals from Russia. It was about 9.4 milliliters of peripheral blood that were drawn from each donor. Every sample had a minimum of 6 million PBMCs isolated. Sample-barcoded 5' priming and a J-beta primer mix drove a second PCR of roughly 7 to 11 cycles. TCRdb re-derived calls from the 5' RACE reads in MiXCR, one entry per CDR3 protein. The sample contains 1.2 million to 1.5 million distinct CDR3 sequences, 40% to 50% of which appear only once. The CDR3 is made up of 16 amino acids. Trimming at V came to 1 base and at J to 5 bases, leaving 7 bases not matched to a gene. CDR1 LGHNA and CDR2 YNFKEQ come from the germline V gene.

The rearrangement links TRBV4-2 to TRBJ1-4, with TRBD1 matching over 7 bases. The source is a young woman in good health. Input material: blood. The CDR3: CASSQVVQGGNEKLFF. The CDR3 region has the DNA TGTGCCAGCAGCCAAGTTGTGCAGGGGGGGAATGAAAAACTGTTTTTT.